These 19 T cell receptor beta chains came from one sample sequenced in a study of shared clonotypes between healthy human individuals. Some clones are missing from TCRdb's copy, which holds only in-frame ones; the method was immunoSEQ multiplex PCR. The repertoire holds some 1,100,000 clones, with about 80% as singletons. Input material: memory CD4+ T cells from PBMCs. Subset specified: CD45RA-negative fraction. The receptors here all came from a man between 18 and 35 years old in good health. Some clones in this sample may be carry-over from other donors' samples.

This rearrangement joins TRBV28 to TRBJ2-7; D is possibly TRBD1 (6 bases). The germline V gene encodes CDR1 MDHEN and CDR2 SYDVKM. The germline V and J ends were trimmed by 5 bases and 2 bases, with 13 bases remaining between them. This CDR3 has 14 residues. CDR3 sequence: CASSIETGPYEQYF. CDR3 nucleotide sequence: TGTGCCAGCAGTATAGAGACAGGCCCCTACGAGCAGTACTTC.

This clone has a single count. The V gene is TRBV7-3, the J gene TRBJ1-1, with 12 bases lining up with TRBD1. The CDR3 contains 16 residues. Trimming at V came to 5 bases and at J to 5 bases, leaving 9 bases not matched to a gene. CDR1 and CDR2 (germline): SGHTA, FQGTGA. The CDR3 reads CASSQAGTGGLTEAFF. CDR3 nucleotide sequence: TGTGCCAGCAGCCAGGCCGGGACAGGGGGCTTGACTGAAGCTTTCTTT.

The genes are TRBV10-3 and TRBJ2-1; D gene uncertain. The germline CDR1 and CDR2 sequences are ENHRY and SYGVKD. Trimming removed 5 bases from V and 4 bases from J, with 12 bases in between. The CDR3 spans 14 residues. The CDR3 DNA reads TGTGCCATCAGTCGATCCTCCGGGTACAATGAGCAGTTCTTC. It is translated as CAISRSSGYNEQFF.

This clone was observed a few times. The J gene is TRBJ1-5, the V gene TRBV19; D is unclear. Between the trimmed V and J ends, which lost 3 bases and 1 base, there was a span of 7 bases. The CDR3 sequence is 14 residues long. Germline V gene data show CDR1 as LNHDA and CDR2 as SQIVND (reference sequence). For the CDR3, the DNA is TGTGCCAGTAGTATTTACGGGAGCAATCAGCCCCAGCATTTT. Amino acid sequence: CASSIYGSNQPQHF.

This clone has just one count. V gene TRBV28 combines with J gene TRBJ2-5; D ambiguous. Germline CDR1 MDHEN, CDR2 SYDVKM. Deletions cut 7 bases from V and 1 base from J, with 13 bases between. The CDR3 has 14 residues. In DNA form, the CDR3 reads TGTGCCAGCACCCACCGAGGCAGCCAAGAGACCCAGTACTTC. Residues: CASTHRGSQETQYF.

The chain combines TRBV5-4 with TRBJ2-7, with TRBD2 matching over 11 bases. The J segment lost 2 bases and the V segment lost 0 bases, leaving 7 bases of the junction unmatched. The CDR3 has 17 amino acids. CDR1 is SGHNT and CDR2 is YYREEE in the germline V gene (reference sequence). Here the CDR3 reads CASSLGPTSGDTYEQYF. The CDR3 DNA sequence: TGTGCCAGCAGCTTGGGGCCGACTAGCGGGGATACCTACGAGCAGTACTTC.

The gene calls are TRBV25-1 and TRBJ2-1; 7 nucleotides line up with TRBD1. The CDR3 consists of 13 residues. Germline V gene lookup returns CDR1 MGHDK and CDR2 SYGVNS. Trimming at V came to 6 bases and at J to 15 bases, leaving 14 bases not matched to a gene. CDR3 amino acids: CASRPQGKYGLFF. The CDR3 DNA follows: TGTGCCAGCAGGCCACAGGGGAAATATGGCCTGTTCTTC. Full variable domain (missing parts from reference TRBV25-1 and TRBJ2-1): EADIYQTPRYLVIGTGKKITLECSQTMGHDKMYWYQQDPGMELHLIHYSYGVNSTEKGDLSSESTVSRIRTEHFPLTLESARPSHTSQYLCASRPQGKYGLFFGPGTRLTVL.

The chain recombines TRBV7-3 with TRBJ2-1, with TRBD2 matching 10 bases. The CDR3 is made up of 16 amino acids. Looked up from germline, CDR1 is SGHTA and CDR2 is FQGTGA. With 2 bases clipped from V and 3 bases from J, the junction kept 4 bases outside the gene matches. In DNA form, the CDR3 reads TGTGCCAGCAGCTTACAGTCTAGCGGGGGCTACAATGAGCAGTTCTTC. Its protein product is CASSLQSSGGYNEQFF.

This chain joins TRBV27 and TRBJ2-7; D remains unclear. Between the trimmed V and J ends, which lost 2 bases and 3 bases, there was a span of 8 bases. The CDR3 spans 13 residues. Germline CDR1 is MNHEY and CDR2 is SMNVEV (reference sequence). The CDR3 sequence: CASSLRDGYEQYF. In DNA form, the CDR3 reads TGTGCCAGCAGTTTAAGGGATGGCTACGAGCAGTACTTC.

The J gene is TRBJ2-5, the V gene TRBV18, with 9 bases identical to TRBD2. The V and J ends lost 1 base and 2 bases, in that order; junction bases with no gene match: 5. The CDR3 consists of 16 residues. The germline V gene has CDR1 KGHSH and CDR2 LQKENI. DNA of the CDR3: TGTGCCAGCTCACCACAATTAGCGGGAGATCAAGAGACCCAGTACTTC. It specifies CASSPQLAGDQETQYF.

V gene TRBV30 combines with J gene TRBJ1-5, with D possibly being TRBD1 (5 bases). The CDR3 extends over 13 amino acids. Between the trimmed V and J ends, which lost 1 base and 9 bases, there was a span of 13 bases. Germline lookup yields CDR1 GTSNPN and CDR2 SVGIG (reference sequence). The CDR3 is CAWSGDGDSPQHF. DNA for the CDR3: TGTGCCTGGAGTGGGGACGGAGATTCGCCCCAGCATTTT. The variable domain in full, with the rest retrieved from reference TRBV30 and TRBJ1-5, is SQTIHQWPATLVQPVGSPLSLECTVEGTSNPNLYWYRQAAGRGLQLLFYSVGIGQISSEVPQNLSASRPQDRQFILSSKKLLLSDSGFYLCAWSGDGDSPQHFGDGTRLSIL.

The rearrangement uses TRBV29-1 and TRBJ1-1; tentative D call: TRBD1 (5 bases). Germline loops: CDR1 SQVTM, CDR2 ANQGSEA. The CDR3 contains 13 residues. DNA for the CDR3: TGCAGTACCTCGAATGGACAGAACACTGAAGCTTTCTTT. It translates to CSTSNGQNTEAFF.

The rearrangement joins TRBV4-1 to TRBJ2-5, with TRBD2 as a possible D gene (6 bases). The CDR3 runs to 16 residues. V was clipped by 7 bases and J by 3 bases, with 21 bases between them. The germline CDR1 and CDR2 sequences are MGHRA and YSYEKL. As DNA, the CDR3 is TGCGCCAGCATTTGGGGGGAACAGTCACCAAAAGAGACCCAGTACTTC. It yields the protein CASIWGEQSPKETQYF.

This chain uses TRBV2 with TRBJ2-7, with 9 nucleotides matching TRBD1. Germline V lookup: CDR1 SNHLY, CDR2 FYNNEI. This CDR3 region has 15 residues. Trimming cost V 4 bases and J 2 bases; bases outside gene matches: 6. In DNA, the CDR3 is TGTGCCAGCAGTGTTAAAGACAGGGGGGCCTACGAGCAGTACTTC. Translation: CASSVKDRGAYEQYF.

The rearrangement links TRBV5-6 to TRBJ1-2; D possibly corresponds to TRBD1 (5 bases). Between the trimmed V and J ends, which lost 6 bases and 4 bases, there was a span of 19 bases. This CDR3 region has 15 residues. Germline V CDR1 and CDR2: SGHDT, YYEEEE. The CDR3 DNA follows: TGTGCCAGCACTTATGGGCTCTCAGGGTCCTATGGCTACACCTTC. This codes for CASTYGLSGSYGYTF.

Comment on this clone: At one boundary the junction diverges from the germline segment, which might be a read error. V gene TRBV5-6 combines with J gene TRBJ1-4; the D gene is possibly TRBD1 (5 bases). There are 12 residues in the CDR3. CDR1 and CDR2 from the germline V gene are SGHDT and YYEEEE. The CDR3 spells CASSPISGKGVF. CDR3 bases: TGTGCCAGCAGCCCGATCTCGGGTAAAGGGGTTTTT.

J is TRBJ2-3 and V is TRBV15; no reliable D call. Trimming removed 0 bases at V and 1 base at J, with 5 bases between. Germline V gene sequence: CDR1 LNHNV, CDR2 YYDKDF (reference sequence). The CDR3 contains 14 residues. CDR3 region: CATSREPRTDTQYF. In DNA, the CDR3 is TGTGCCACCAGCAGAGAACCCCGCACAGATACGCAGTATTTT.

V is TRBV7-6 and J is TRBJ2-7, with 8 bases that match TRBD1. The ends lost 5 bases at V and 0 bases at J; junction bases unmatched: 3. The CDR3 totals 14 residues. In germline, CDR1 is SGHVS, CDR2 FNYEAQ. CDR3: CASSRTGNSYEQYF. In nucleotides, the CDR3 is TGTGCCAGCAGCCGGACAGGGAACTCCTACGAGCAGTACTTC.

This clone was picked up one time. The rearrangement links TRBV5-1 to TRBJ1-5; weak D call: TRBD1 (6 bases). Trimming pared 1 base from V and 1 base from J, leaving 9 bases between. In germline, CDR1 is SGHRS, CDR2 YFSETQ. The CDR3 is 15 amino acids. This CDR3 reads CASSLSGASNQPQHF. For the CDR3, the DNA is TGCGCCAGCAGCTTGTCGGGGGCGAGCAATCAGCCCCAGCATTTT.